This TCR beta chain was retrieved from a study of blood T cell repertoires in COVID-19. Study details: Both acute and convalescent COVID-19 samples were obtained from the United States, Italy and Spain. The cDNA or gDNA used as material had been derived from T cells, B-cell-depleted T cells, or PBMCs.

Per the germline V gene, CDR1 is SQVTM and CDR2 is ANQGSEA. J lost 4 bases, V lost 6 bases, and 8 bases had no gene match. There are 13 residues in the CDR3. Original analysis: Reference gene primer amplification in the assay estimated nucleated cell counts. Data came from immunoSEQ multiplex PCR; TCRdb stores just in-frame clones and leaves some out. V, J and clone size are taken as reported in that table, and D and trimming were inferred from the DNA itself. The table includes hundreds of thousands of clones, over 75% detected once. This receptor was taken from a human donor in a cohort sampled during active COVID-19. V is TRBV29-1 and J is TRBJ1-2; TRBD1 agrees at 7 bases. The material sequenced was peripheral blood. The CDR3 is CSVHLRDSYGYTF. CDR3 sequence (DNA): TGCAGCGTACACCTCCGGGACAGCTATGGCTACACCTTC.